A single sample is the source of the 12 T cell receptor beta chains below, sequenced in a study of blood T cell repertoires in COVID-19. This table comes from immunoSEQ multiplex PCR, and its TCRdb copy is limited to in-frame clones, with some not included. The sample lists some 300,000 clones; around 89% were seen once. Sequencing was done on a sample of peripheral blood. The source is a woman under 40 who had recovered from COVID-19.

This chain connects TRBV6-1 to TRBJ2-7; D may be TRBD1 (7 bases). Germline V gene lookup returns CDR1 MNHNS and CDR2 SASEGT. Trimming took 4 bases from V and 3 from J, leaving 19 bases between them. The CDR3 is 16 amino acids. The CDR3 nucleotides read TGTGCCAGCAGTGCCCCACTGCAGGGGGGTGTCTACGAGCAGTACTTC. Residues: CASSAPLQGGVYEQYF.

The V gene is TRBV4-2, the J gene TRBJ2-3; 8 nucleotides agree with TRBD2. Germline V gene data show CDR1 as LGHNA and CDR2 as YNFKEQ. The CDR3 is 16 residues long. V lost 4 bases, J lost 3 bases, and 9 bases stayed unmatched. The CDR3 region is CASSLGRGATTDTQYF. The CDR3, as DNA: TGTGCCAGCAGCCTTGGGCGGGGGGCAACGACAGATACGCAGTATTTT.

The chain uses TRBV4-1 and TRBJ1-2; D remains unclear. Trimming removed 1 base at V and 0 bases at J, with 9 bases between. The CDR3 sequence is 15 residues long. Germline V lookup: CDR1 MGHRA, CDR2 YSYEKL. CDR3 in amino acids: CASSQGQIANYGYTF. The CDR3 bases are TGCGCCAGCAGCCAAGGGCAGATCGCTAACTATGGCTACACCTTC.

This chain connects TRBV3-1 (or the pseudogene TRBV3-2) to TRBJ2-2, with D possibly matching TRBD1 (5 bases). This CDR3 is built from 16 residues. The germline CDR1 and CDR2 sequences are LGHDT and YNNKEL (reference sequence). Deletions cut 0 bases from V and 4 bases from J, with 12 bases between. The CDR3 sequence: CASSQEGRVGTGELFF. The CDR3 DNA sequence: TGTGCCAGCAGCCAAGAAGGCAGGGTGGGCACCGGGGAGCTGTTTTTT.

The V and J genes are TRBV18 and TRBJ1-5; the match to TRBD1 covers 11 bases. Germline V CDR1 and CDR2: KGHSH, LQKENI. V shed 3 bases, J shed 5 bases, and the junction held 3 bases outside the gene matches. This CDR3 has 15 residues. The chain's CDR3 is CASSPGQGEDQPQHF. For the CDR3, the DNA is TGTGCCAGCTCACCGGGACAGGGGGAGGATCAGCCCCAGCATTTT.

This clone was observed a few times. The chain joins TRBV18 to TRBJ1-2; the D is unclear. Trimming removed 4 bases at V and 7 bases at J, with 22 bases between. Germline lookup yields CDR1 KGHSH and CDR2 LQKENI. The CDR3 is made up of 16 amino acids. The chain's CDR3 is CASSHYLIRREAGYTF. CDR3 DNA: TGTGCCAGCTCACACTACCTAATTAGGCGGGAGGCTGGCTACACCTTC.

This clone was picked up many times. The V gene is TRBV4-2, the J gene TRBJ1-2, with 7 bases aligning to TRBD1. V lost 1 base and J lost 3; bases outside the gene matches: 8. CDR1 is LGHNA and CDR2 is YNFKEQ in the germline V gene. This CDR3 spans 16 amino acids. CDR3 in amino acids: CASSQATRDSDYGYTF. DNA of the CDR3: TGTGCCAGCAGCCAAGCTACACGGGACAGCGACTATGGCTACACCTTC.

This chain links TRBV4-1 with TRBJ2-7, with TRBD1 as a possible D gene (5 bases). The CDR3 extends over 15 amino acids. The germline V gene has CDR1 MGHRA and CDR2 YSYEKL. The germline V and J ends were trimmed by 0 bases and 0 bases, with 9 bases remaining between them. This chain's CDR3 is CASSQEPQGSYEQYF. In DNA form, the CDR3 reads TGCGCCAGCAGCCAAGAGCCCCAGGGCTCCTACGAGCAGTACTTC.

A single count supports this clone. This chain joins TRBV9 and TRBJ2-2; tentative D call: TRBD2 (5 bases). The CDR3 sequence is 15 residues long. Germline V gives CDR1 SGDLS, CDR2 YYNGEE. Trimming took 4 bases from V and 2 from J, leaving 12 bases between them. Here the CDR3 DNA reads TGTGCCAGCAGCACCCGCGGGCAAAACACCGGGGAGCTGTTTTTT. This translates into CASSTRGQNTGELFF. Based on the CDR3 plus reference TRBV9 and TRBJ2-2, the full variable domain is DSGVTQTPKHLITATGQRVTLRCSPRSGDLSVYWYQQSLDQGLQFLIQYYNGEERAKGNILERFSAQQFPDLHSELNLSSLELGDSALYFCASSTRGQNTGELFFGEGSRLTVL.

V is TRBV5-1 and J is TRBJ1-3; D may be TRBD1 (6 bases). Germline V CDR1 and CDR2: SGHRS, YFSETQ. With 0 bases removed from V and 0 bases from J, the gap between germline ends came to 13 bases. CDR3 length equals 17 residues. The CDR3 DNA is TGCGCCAGCAGCTTGGAAGGACAGACCCTCTCTGGAAACACCATATATTTT. Protein product: CASSLEGQTLSGNTIYF. The complete variable domain, with remaining parts taken from reference TRBV5-1 and TRBJ1-3, reads KAGVTQTPRYLIKTRGQQVTLSCSPISGHRSVSWYQQTPGQGLQFLFEYFSETQRNKGNFPGRFSGRQFSNSRSEMNVSTLELGDSALYLCASSLEGQTLSGNTIYFGEGSWLTVV.

This rearrangement joins TRBV12-3 or TRBV12-4 to TRBJ1-2; a weak D match, TRBD1 (5 bases). The V end lost 8 bases, the J end lost 8 bases, and 15 bases lay between the germline ends. The CDR3 covers 12 residues. CDR3 amino acids: CASAYRPPGYTF. The CDR3 nucleotides are TGTGCCAGCGCCTACAGGCCCCCGGGCTACACCTTC.

The chain has TRBV2 and TRBJ1-1, with D possibly matching TRBD1 (6 bases). CDR3 length: 19 amino acids. CDR1 is SNHLY, CDR2 FYNNEI, per germline. The V gene lost 9 bases and the J gene lost 0 bases, with 29 bases spanning the gap. For the CDR3, the DNA is TGTGCCAGAAGGAGGAATACAGGGCGAATAACATACATGAACACTGAAGCTTTCTTT. This sequence encodes CARRRNTGRITYMNTEAFF.